This record covers a single T cell receptor (beta chain). Its target is not known. The sample's treatment: oral pan-JAK inhibitor, 5-10 mg twice daily. This sample was included in a study of CD8+ T cells in alopecia areata. Sequencing relied on a cDNA template that was reverse transcribed from extracted RNA. Sequenced by immunoSEQ multiplex PCR; TCRdb stores in-frame clones only, minus some. This sample has about 60,000 clones, with around 45% found just once. The CDR3 extends over 14 amino acids. V shed 8 bases and J shed 0 bases, with 11 bases lying between them. Germline CDR1 reads ENHRY; CDR2 reads SYGVKD. Points from the study as a whole: Alopecia totalis/universalis scalp especially showed more expanded CD8+ clones than normal scalp. There were many expanded lesional clones persisting in scalp and blood during tofacitinib.

The receptor comes from a human donor with alopecia areata. The V call is TRBV10-3, the J call TRBJ2-4; D may be TRBD1 or TRBD2 (5 bases each). The material was CD8+ T cells sorted from blood, obtained at approximately week 36, from a patient treated with tofacitinib. CDR3 DNA: TGTGCCATCGAGGGACGACAAGCCAAAAACATTCAGTACTTC. This gives the protein CAIEGRQAKNIQYF.